This T cell receptor (beta chain) comes out of a study of blood T cell repertoires in COVID-19. The CDR3 loop spans 16 amino acids. Germline V CDR1 and CDR2: SGHAT, FQNNGV. V lost 5 bases to trimming and J lost 4 bases; unmatched junction nucleotides: 11. The study recruited people aged about 18 to 95 years across about two dozen US areas. The assay was immunoSEQ multiplex PCR, and TCRdb's table has in-frame clones only and misses some. The sample lists about 250,000 clones; about 87% were seen once. Sequenced input: PBMCs or T cells enriched from blood (not recorded which). This TCR derives from a woman in her fifties or sixties who had recovered from COVID-19. V and J are TRBV11-2 and TRBJ2-1, with 7 nucleotides matching TRBD2. The CDR3: CASSPTLRESYNEQFF. CDR3 coding DNA: TGTGCCAGCAGCCCTACTTTGCGGGAGAGTTACAATGAGCAGTTCTTC.